Below, 30 T cell receptor beta chains from the same sample are listed, as sequenced in a study of blood T cell repertoires in COVID-19. Measured with immunoSEQ multiplex PCR; TCRdb has only the in-frame clones, and not every one. The sample comprises fewer than 250,000 clones, roughly 84% of which are singletons, and about 10% rests with the top ten. The sample consisted of peripheral blood. The receptors come from a woman of 80 years or more with COVID-19, enrolled during active disease.

V is TRBV6-5 and J is TRBJ2-3; the D is unclear. V dropped 2 bases and J dropped 0 bases, with 9 bases sitting between them. Germline lookup yields CDR1 MNHEY and CDR2 SVGAGI. CDR3 length: 15 amino acids. CDR3 in amino acids: CASSYKRSSTDTQYF. CDR3 bases: TGTGCCAGCAGTTACAAGCGATCTAGCACAGATACGCAGTATTTT.

The chain couples TRBV6-2 or TRBV6-3 to TRBJ2-7; 9 nucleotides line up with TRBD1. Germline trimming cut 3 bases from V and 12 bases from J; bases unmatched to any gene: 12. The germline gives CDR1 MNHEY, CDR2 SVGEGT. The CDR3 covers 14 residues. Written as DNA, the CDR3 is TGTGCCAGCAGTTATCAGGGACAGGGCTCTCGTTGGTACTTC. Translating it yields CASSYQGQGSRWYF.

This sequence joins TRBV6-5 and TRBJ2-1; no clear D gene. With 3 bases removed from V and 0 bases from J, the gap between germline ends came to 9 bases. This CDR3 spans 15 amino acids. Germline V gene lookup returns CDR1 MNHEY and CDR2 SVGAGI. The CDR3 protein is CASSYLASSYNEQFF. CDR3 sequence (DNA): TGTGCCAGCAGTTATCTGGCTAGCTCCTACAATGAGCAGTTCTTC.

The rearrangement links TRBV28 to TRBJ1-1; TRBD1 matches at 9 bases. V lost 6 bases to trimming and J lost 4 bases; unmatched junction nucleotides: 6. This CDR3 spans 14 amino acids. Looked up from germline, CDR1 is MDHEN and CDR2 is SYDVKM. The CDR3 region has the DNA TGTGCCAGCAGCCGGACAGGGGTTGGCACTGAAGCTTTCTTT. Translated, it gives CASSRTGVGTEAFF.

This chain joins TRBV14 and TRBJ2-6; a possible D gene is TRBD1 (5 bases). CDR1 SGHDN and CDR2 FVKESK come from the germline V gene. Trimming shortened V by 4 bases and J by 3 bases, and 16 bases separated the two germline ends. CDR3 size: 17 residues. The CDR3 DNA follows: TGTGCCAGCAGCCCTACAACAGGAAAAGGTGGGGCCAACGTCCTGACTTTC. This codes for CASSPTTGKGGANVLTF.

The chain uses TRBV12-3 or TRBV12-4 and TRBJ1-6; unclear D gene. The V end was cut by 1 base, the J end by 13 bases, with 8 bases between. CDR3 length equals 12 residues. CDR3 in amino acids: CASSLGPPPLHF. CDR3 in DNA: TGTGCCAGCAGTTTAGGTCCCCCTCCCCTCCACTTT.

The J gene is TRBJ1-5, the V gene TRBV5-6; D unresolved. The V gene lost 3 bases and the J gene lost 2 bases, with 9 bases spanning the gap. Germline assignment: CDR1 SGHDT and CDR2 YYEEEE. The CDR3 has 14 amino acids. CDR3 sequence (DNA): TGTGCCAGCAGCTCGTGGGGAGGCAATCAGCCCCAGCATTTT. It encodes CASSSWGGNQPQHF. The variable domain in full, completed from reference TRBV5-6 and TRBJ1-5, reads DAGVTQSPTHLIKTRGQQVTLRCSPKSGHDTVSWYQQALGQGPQFIFQYYEEEERQRGNFPDRFSGHQFPNYSSELNVNALLLGDSALYLCASSSWGGNQPQHFGDGTRLSIL.

V gene TRBV7-9 combines with J gene TRBJ2-5, with TRBD2 matching over 13 bases. Germline lookup yields CDR1 SEHNR and CDR2 FQNEAQ (reference sequence). V lost 7 bases to trimming and J lost 5 bases; unmatched junction nucleotides: 7. The CDR3 extends over 15 amino acids. CDR3 region: CASTRTSGGQETQYF. The CDR3, as DNA: TGTGCCAGCACCCGGACTAGCGGGGGCCAGGAGACCCAGTACTTC.

As DNA, the CDR3 is TGTGCCAGCAGCGTAGTGCAAGGGGCCTACAATGAGCAGTTCTTC. Its protein is CASSVVQGAYNEQFF. The chain links TRBV9 to TRBJ2-1; maybe TRBD1 (5 bases). The ends were cut back, 0 bases at V and 2 bases at J, with 9 bases in the middle. The CDR3 extends over 15 amino acids. Germline-derived CDR1 and CDR2 are SGDLS and YYNGEE.

The chain has TRBV4-2 and TRBJ2-2; 15 bases are shared with TRBD2. The J segment lost 6 bases and the V segment lost 1 base, leaving 3 bases of the junction unmatched. CDR1 and CDR2 (germline): LGHNA, YNFKEQ. CDR3 size: 17 residues. The CDR3 loop is CASSQGTSGGAAGELFF. CDR3 in DNA: TGTGCCAGCAGCCAAGGGACTAGCGGGGGGGCCGCCGGGGAGCTGTTTTTT.

This chain uses TRBV27 with TRBJ2-7; TRBD2 matches at 7 bases. This CDR3 is built from 15 residues. Germline CDR1 is MNHEY and CDR2 is SMNVEV (reference sequence). V shed 5 bases and J 6 bases; nucleotides not matched to a gene: 13. The CDR3 DNA sequence: TGTGCCAGCAGTCATCCTAACGGGGGGTGTTGCGAGCAGTACGTC. This gives the protein CASSHPNGGCCEQYV.

The rearrangement links TRBV7-2 to TRBJ1-1; D unclear. This CDR3 has 14 residues. V lost 5 bases to trimming and J lost 2 bases, with 12 bases between them. CDR1 SGHTA and CDR2 FQGNSA come from the germline V gene. The CDR3 loop is CASSPPERNTEAFF. In DNA, the CDR3 is TGTGCCAGCAGCCCTCCCGAGAGAAACACTGAAGCTTTCTTT.

This chain links TRBV7-9 with TRBJ1-6, with 7 bases aligning to TRBD1. From germline, CDR1 is SEHNR and CDR2 FQNEAQ (reference sequence). The CDR3 is 17 residues long. The V and J ends lost 0 bases and 10 bases, in that order; junction bases with no gene match: 12. This chain's CDR3 is CASSLAQKTGRRSPLHF. The CDR3 coding sequence is TGTGCCAGCAGCTTAGCCCAGAAGACAGGGCGTCGATCACCCCTCCACTTT.

The rearrangement joins TRBV3-1 (or the pseudogene TRBV3-2) to TRBJ2-5, with TRBD2 matching over 8 bases. From germline, CDR1 is LGHDT and CDR2 YNNKEL (reference sequence). The length of the CDR3 is 15 residues. V lost 6 bases and J lost 4; bases outside the gene matches: 10. The CDR3 region has the DNA TGTGCCAGCAGACTGACGGGGGGGCCTCGAGAGACCCAGTACTTC. The encoded protein is CASRLTGGPRETQYF.

This chain links TRBV4-1 with TRBJ1-1, with D unresolved. Per the germline V gene, CDR1 is MGHRA and CDR2 is YSYEKL. There are 14 residues in the CDR3. Trimming took 4 bases from V and 0 from J, leaving 9 bases between them. The CDR3 DNA is TGCGCCAGCAGCCCCGGACTTTTGAACACTGAAGCTTTCTTT. It translates to CASSPGLLNTEAFF.

This clone came up a few times. The chain joins TRBV30 to TRBJ1-4; D may be TRBD1 (6 bases). This CDR3 region has 17 residues. The germline gives CDR1 GTSNPN, CDR2 SVGIG (reference sequence). The V end was cut by 0 bases, the J end by 0 bases, with 14 bases between. Here the CDR3 DNA reads TGTGCCTGGAGTGTACAGGGAGGGGGGGCAACTAATGAAAAACTGTTTTTT. It encodes CAWSVQGGGATNEKLFF.

This chain joins TRBV10-3 and TRBJ1-5, with D hard to call. V lost 3 bases, J lost 1 base, and 13 bases lay in between. The germline CDR1 and CDR2 sequences are ENHRY and SYGVKD. This CDR3 has 16 amino acids. Here the CDR3 DNA reads TGTGCCATCAGTGAATTGTGGCCGGGGAGCAATCAGCCCCAGCATTTT. It encodes CAISELWPGSNQPQHF.

V usage is TRBV3-1 (or the pseudogene TRBV3-2) and J usage is TRBJ2-7; D is unclear. Trimming removed 1 base from V and 0 bases from J, with 10 bases in between. The germline V gene encodes CDR1 LGHDT and CDR2 YNNKEL (reference sequence). This CDR3 has 15 amino acids. For the CDR3, the DNA is TGTGCCAGCAGCCAAGCTCCGCTAGGCTCCTACGAGCAGTACTTC. It yields the protein CASSQAPLGSYEQYF.

The V gene is TRBV9, the J gene TRBJ2-2; a possible D gene is TRBD1 (6 bases). Germline values: CDR1 SGDLS, CDR2 YYNGEE. Trimming removed 2 bases at V and 2 bases at J, with 19 bases between. The CDR3 runs 18 residues. The CDR3 loop is CASSVGAGALRNTGELFF. The CDR3 coding sequence is TGTGCCAGCAGCGTGGGGGCAGGGGCCCTCCGAAACACCGGGGAGCTGTTTTTT.

The DNA for the CDR3 is TGTGCCAGTAGTCGGCTAGACCACACCGGGGAGCTGTTTTTT. Translation: CASSRLDHTGELFF. This chain uses TRBV19 with TRBJ2-2, with unresolved D. The CDR3 contains 14 residues. CDR1 is LNHDA and CDR2 is SQIVND in the germline V gene (reference sequence). V lost 5 bases to trimming and J lost 3 bases, with 10 bases between them.

This clone was found a few times. Sequence at one end of the junction differs from germline and may be a read error. This chain links TRBV11-2 with TRBJ1-1; D uncertain. Germline CDR1 and CDR2: SGHAT and FQNNGV. This CDR3 comprises 13 residues. CDR3 sequence: CASSLDFVTEAFF. In DNA form, the CDR3 reads TGTGCCAGCAGCCTAGATTTCGTCACTGAAGCTTTCTTT.

This chain joins TRBV24-1 and TRBJ1-5, with a possible D match to TRBD1 (5 bases). CDR1 and CDR2 (germline): KGHDR, SFDVKD. Trimming took 9 bases from V and 10 from J, leaving 18 bases between them. This CDR3 has 13 residues. CDR3 nucleotide sequence: TGTGCCACCGCAGAAGGGGTTGGAAGCCCCCAGCATTTT. Amino acids: CATAEGVGSPQHF.

V and J are TRBV5-1 and TRBJ1-1; a weak D match, TRBD1 (6 bases). CDR1 and CDR2 from the germline V gene are SGHRS and YFSETQ. V lost 9 bases to trimming and J lost 0 bases, with 12 bases between them. There are 13 residues in the CDR3. The CDR3: CATSDSLNTEAFF. The CDR3 nucleotides read TGCGCCACCTCGGACAGCCTGAACACTGAAGCTTTCTTT.

J is TRBJ2-3 and V is TRBV2; D ambiguous. Germline loops: CDR1 SNHLY, CDR2 FYNNEI. The V end lost 5 bases, the J end lost 5 bases, and 5 bases lay between the germline ends. This CDR3 region has 11 residues. CDR3 coding DNA: TGTGCCAGCAGTTTCGTAGATACGCAGTATTTT. Protein: CASSFVDTQYF.

This clone was picked up a small number of times. The gene calls are TRBV11-2 and TRBJ2-7, with a tentative D call TRBD1 (7 bases). The CDR3 has 15 amino acids. Germline values: CDR1 SGHAT, CDR2 FQNNGV. Trimming took off 4 bases at V and 7 bases at J, with 20 bases between the two ends. CDR3 sequence reads: CASSYAGQGGYEQYF. The CDR3 DNA is TGTGCCAGCAGCTATGCGGGGCAGGGGGGCTATGAGCAGTACTTC.

CDR3 region: CASSQGGSGEKLFF. The CDR3 nucleotides read TGTGCCAGCAGCCAGGGGGGGTCAGGAGAAAAACTGTTTTTT. The rearrangement joins TRBV3-1 (or the pseudogene TRBV3-2) to TRBJ1-4; maybe TRBD1 (5 bases). Germline CDR1 reads LGHDT; CDR2 reads YNNKEL (reference sequence). CDR3 size: 14 residues. V was pared by 3 bases and J by 8 bases, with 13 bases between.

The CDR3 nucleotides are TGTGCCAGCAGTTACTCGGGGGCCGCCTCCTACAATGAGCAGTTCTTC. Translated, it gives CASSYSGAASYNEQFF. The chain recombines TRBV6-5 with TRBJ2-1; D possibly corresponds to TRBD1 (6 bases). This CDR3 has 16 residues. The ends were cut back, 0 bases at V and 0 bases at J, with 9 bases in the middle. CDR1 is MNHEY, CDR2 SVGAGI, per germline.

This clone was picked up one time. The chain uses TRBV20-1 and TRBJ1-2; weak D call: TRBD1 (5 bases). V gave up 8 bases and J gave up 5 bases, with 12 bases separating them. This CDR3 is 11 amino acids long. CDR1 and CDR2 (germline): DFQATT, SNEGSKA (reference sequence). CDR3 coding DNA: TGCAGTTCTTGGGGGGGGTATGGCTACACCTTC. The encoded protein is CSSWGGYGYTF.

This chain links TRBV2 with TRBJ1-5, with D maybe TRBD1 (6 bases). The CDR3 sequence is 15 residues long. Germline V gene data show CDR1 as SNHLY and CDR2 as FYNNEI. V lost 5 bases to trimming and J lost 0 bases, with 11 bases between them. The chain's CDR3 is CASSRQVNSNQPQHF. CDR3 sequence (DNA): TGTGCCAGCAGTAGACAGGTTAATAGCAATCAGCCCCAGCATTTT.

V is TRBV5-5 and J is TRBJ1-1; a weak D match, TRBD1 (5 bases). CDR3 length: 12 amino acids. The V gene lost 1 base and the J gene lost 11 bases, with 12 bases spanning the gap. CDR1 is SGHKS and CDR2 is YYEKEE in the germline V gene (reference sequence). The CDR3 DNA reads as TGTGCCAGCAGCTTGCTAGGGGATGCGGCTTTCTTT. It specifies CASSLLGDAAFF. Drawing the rest from reference TRBV5-5 and TRBJ1-1, the complete variable domain is DAGVTQSPTHLIKTRGQQVTLRCSPISGHKSVSWYQQVLGQGPQFIFQYYEKEERGRGNFPDRFSARQFPNYSSELNVNALLLGDSALYLCASSLLGDAAFFGQGTRLTVV.